The T cell receptor beta chain under discussion was sequenced for a study of T cells after yellow fever vaccination. Study conclusions and caveats: After the booster, 96% of CD4 and approximately 87% of CD8 primary-response clones were re-detected.

This clonotype has a count of ten or more. Its antigen is unknown. One entry per CDR3 protein, called by TCRdb with MiXCR from the 5' RACE reads. The table lists around 600,000 distinct CDR3 sequences, 9% to 15% of them singletons. This TCR was recovered from a man aged 30 to 45 who received the YFV17D yellow fever vaccine. Specimen: PBMCs, collected on the day of the yellow fever booster vaccination.

This CDR3 is CASSLLGRVSSYNEQFF. The CDR3, as DNA: TGTGCCAGCAGCTTACTGGGACGCGTGAGCTCCTACAATGAGCAGTTCTTC. V is TRBV7-3 and J is TRBJ2-1, with D perhaps assigned TRBD1 or TRBD2 (5 bases each). CDR3 length: 17 amino acids. The ends were cut back, 2 bases at V and 0 bases at J, with 14 bases in the middle. CDR1 is SGHTA, CDR2 FQGTGA, per germline.